Presented here are 6 T cell receptor beta chains from one specimen sequenced in a study of cytomegalovirus exposure and HLA in healthy donors. In the PCR, 60 Vbeta and 13 Jbeta primers were used. Repertoires were generated with immunoSEQ multiplex PCR, while TCRdb's copy carries only in-frame clones and drops some. The sample has over 85,000 clones; approximately 77% are singletons. The material sequenced was PBMCs. The receptors come from a male donor in good health and CMV-seropositive.

This clone has only one observation. The V and J genes are TRBV7-8 and TRBJ1-1; 9 bases align to TRBD1. From germline, CDR1 is SGHVS and CDR2 FQNEAQ. The CDR3 sequence is 15 residues long. The V and J ends lost 5 bases and 1 base, in that order; junction bases with no gene match: 5. The CDR3 region is CASSTEDRGNTEAFF. In DNA form, the CDR3 reads TGTGCCAGCAGCACTGAGGACAGGGGGAACACTGAAGCTTTCTTT.

This chain links TRBV18 with TRBJ1-5; D is unclear. The CDR3 loop spans 16 amino acids. Germline V gene data show CDR1 as KGHSH and CDR2 as LQKENI. Deletions cut 4 bases from V and 2 bases from J, with 15 bases between. The CDR3 DNA sequence: TGTGCCAGCTCACGAGGAGCTTATAGCGGCAATCAGCCCCAGCATTTT. Its protein is CASSRGAYSGNQPQHF.

This rearrangement joins TRBV7-2 to TRBJ1-2; weak D call: TRBD1 (5 bases). Trimming removed 4 bases at V and 5 bases at J, with 11 bases between. The CDR3 runs to 13 residues. Germline values: CDR1 SGHTA, CDR2 FQGNSA. The CDR3 loop is CASSSEGVYGYTF. The CDR3 bases are TGTGCCAGCAGCTCCGAAGGGGTATATGGCTACACCTTC.

This chain joins TRBV18 and TRBJ1-3; the D gene is possibly TRBD1 (5 bases). Germline values: CDR1 KGHSH, CDR2 LQKENI. The CDR3 has 16 amino acids. V shed 3 bases and J shed 0 bases, with 12 bases lying between them. CDR3 nucleotides: TGTGCCAGCTCACCTTACGACAGTAGCTCTGGAAACACCATATATTTT. Its translation: CASSPYDSSSGNTIYF.

The rearrangement uses TRBV7-9 and TRBJ2-1; D unresolved. V lost 0 bases and J 8 bases, leaving 8 bases between the germline ends. Germline V gene data show CDR1 as SEHNR and CDR2 as FQNEAQ (reference sequence). CDR3 length equals 13 residues. The CDR3 spells CASSLAQLYEQFF. Here the CDR3 DNA reads TGTGCCAGCAGCTTAGCGCAGTTATATGAGCAGTTCTTC.

The CDR3: CASGQGARDTQYF. In nucleotides, the CDR3 is TGTGCCAGCGGACAGGGGGCTAGAGATACGCAGTATTTT. The chain uses TRBV25-1 and TRBJ2-3; TRBD1 aligns across 11 bases. The germline CDR1 and CDR2 sequences are MGHDK and SYGVNS. The V segment lost 8 bases and the J segment 5 bases; nucleotides outside the gene matches: 3. The CDR3 is 13 residues long.